Shown below are 16 T cell receptor beta chains from a single sample sequenced in a study of blood T cell repertoires in COVID-19. Libraries were prepared by immunoSEQ multiplex PCR; TCRdb keeps only in-frame clonotypes and omits some of them. The table records approximately 190,000 clones, about 86% of them present only once. The sample consisted of peripheral blood. The receptors derive from a man younger than 45 with active or convalescent COVID-19.

The chain uses TRBV28 and TRBJ1-2; 10 bases map to TRBD1. The CDR3 runs to 15 residues. Germline V gene lookup returns CDR1 MDHEN and CDR2 SYDVKM. The V gene end was trimmed by 4 bases and the J gene end by 5 bases; junction bases not matched to a gene: 7. The CDR3 DNA follows: TGTGCCAGCAGTTCTTGGGACAGGGGTCTATATGGCTACACCTTC. This codes for CASSSWDRGLYGYTF.

The rearrangement links TRBV7-2 to TRBJ2-7; D is possibly TRBD1 (6 bases). The CDR3 is 15 amino acids. Trimming shortened V by 7 bases and J by 2 bases, and 18 bases separated the two germline ends. Germline V gene data show CDR1 as SGHTA and CDR2 as FQGNSA. The CDR3 region is CASKRESGATYEQYF. The CDR3 DNA sequence: TGTGCCAGCAAGCGTGAATCAGGGGCTACCTACGAGCAGTACTTC.

The gene calls are TRBV6-5 and TRBJ1-4; D not resolved. The CDR3 spans 13 residues. In germline, CDR1 is MNHEY, CDR2 SVGAGI. The V and J ends lost 6 bases and 7 bases respectively, with 12 bases between them. The CDR3 DNA reads as TGTGCCAGCAGCCGATCTGGCTTTGAAAAACTGTTTTTT. This codes for CASSRSGFEKLFF.

The gene calls are TRBV5-4 and TRBJ2-7, with D hard to call. Trimming cost V 6 bases and J 3 bases, with 22 bases left between them. Germline V gene sequence: CDR1 SGHNT, CDR2 YYREEE (reference sequence). This CDR3 spans 16 amino acids. CDR3 in amino acids: CASTFLGQASNYEQYF. CDR3 sequence (DNA): TGTGCCAGCACCTTTCTGGGCCAGGCGAGTAACTACGAGCAGTACTTC.

The chain joins TRBV4-1 to TRBJ2-1, with 10 bases aligning to TRBD2. This CDR3 has 16 residues. Germline V lookup: CDR1 MGHRA, CDR2 YSYEKL. Trimming took 4 bases from V and 5 from J; bases not matched to a gene: 8. This CDR3 reads CASSLQLAGSHNEQFF. The CDR3 nucleotides are TGCGCCAGCAGCCTTCAACTAGCGGGATCCCACAATGAGCAGTTCTTC.

The CDR3 DNA reads as TGTGCCACCAGCACGGGGACAGGGGGTCGGGAGCAGTACGTC. It encodes CATSTGTGGREQYV. The chain employs TRBV15 and TRBJ2-7, with 11 positions matching TRBD1. Germline CDR1 is LNHNV and CDR2 is YYDKDF (reference sequence). V lost 4 bases to trimming and J lost 7 bases; unmatched junction nucleotides: 6. The CDR3 has 14 residues.

This chain links TRBV7-3 with TRBJ2-2; 10 bases agree with TRBD1. The germline gives CDR1 SGHTA, CDR2 FQGTGA. This CDR3 has 14 residues. V gave up 6 bases and J gave up 6 bases; unmatched junction bases: 4. DNA for the CDR3: TGTGCCAGCAGTTTAGGGACAGGGGCCGGGGAGCTGTTTTTT. Protein: CASSLGTGAGELFF.

The gene calls are TRBV16 and TRBJ1-5, with 8 bases that match TRBD1. Looked up from germline, CDR1 is KGHSY and CDR2 is FQNENV. Trimming took 3 bases from V and 3 from J; bases not matched to a gene: 1. This CDR3 has 14 residues. The CDR3 coding sequence is TGTGCCAGCAGCCAGACAGGGGTCAATCAGCCCCAGCATTTT. This translates into CASSQTGVNQPQHF.

The CDR3 loop reads CASSDPGDVSYNEQFF. CDR3 nucleotides: TGTGCCAGCAGTGACCCAGGGGACGTCTCCTACAATGAGCAGTTCTTC. The chain joins TRBV2 to TRBJ2-1, with a weak D call TRBD1 (6 bases). V gave up 3 bases and J gave up 0 bases, with 12 bases separating them. The CDR3 loop spans 16 amino acids. The germline CDR1 and CDR2 sequences are SNHLY and FYNNEI.

The chain combines TRBV3-1 (or the pseudogene TRBV3-2) with TRBJ1-4, with no clear D. The germline V and J ends were trimmed by 0 bases and 8 bases, with 16 bases remaining between them. Germline CDR1 is LGHDT and CDR2 is YNNKEL (reference sequence). The CDR3 sequence is 16 residues long. CDR3 loop: CASSQDTAGWREKLFF. CDR3 in DNA: TGTGCCAGCAGCCAAGATACAGCGGGGTGGAGGGAAAAACTGTTTTTT.

The chain combines TRBV6-2 or TRBV6-3 with TRBJ2-1, with 7 bases that match TRBD2. CDR1 is MNHEY and CDR2 is SVGEGT in the germline V gene. CDR3 length: 15 amino acids. V was pared by 6 bases and J by 4 bases, with 9 bases of the junction left unmatched. CDR3 sequence (DNA): TGTGCCAGCAGCCAGGCTAGCGGACCTTACAATGAGCAGTTCTTC. This codes for CASSQASGPYNEQFF.

V is TRBV5-6 and J is TRBJ2-1, with TRBD2 identical over 9 bases. Germline V lookup: CDR1 SGHDT, CDR2 YYEEEE. Trimming took 0 bases from V and 7 from J; bases not matched to a gene: 5. This CDR3 comprises 15 residues. In nucleotides, the CDR3 is TGTGCCAGCAGCTTGGGTCTAGCGGGAAAAAATGAGCAGTTCTTC. Its translation: CASSLGLAGKNEQFF.

This rearrangement joins TRBV3-1 (or the pseudogene TRBV3-2) to TRBJ1-1; D is ambiguous. Germline V CDR1 and CDR2: LGHDT, YNNKEL (reference sequence). The V end was cut by 4 bases, the J end by 0 bases, with 6 bases between. The CDR3 spans 13 residues. The CDR3 protein is CASSPEVNTEAFF. CDR3 nucleotide sequence: TGTGCCAGCAGCCCCGAGGTGAACACTGAAGCTTTCTTT.

The rearrangement joins TRBV2 to TRBJ1-2; 7 bases agree with TRBD1. The V gene's germline CDR1 is SNHLY and CDR2 FYNNEI. V gave up 6 bases and J gave up 13 bases; unmatched junction bases: 5. This CDR3 comprises 10 residues. The CDR3 nucleotides are TGTGCCAGCAGAGACAGGGTGCCCACCTTC. This encodes CASRDRVPTF.

V usage is TRBV7-9 and J usage is TRBJ1-5; the match to TRBD1 covers 7 bases. Germline trimming cut 5 bases from V and 1 base from J; bases unmatched to any gene: 2. CDR1 is SEHNR and CDR2 is FQNEAQ in the germline V gene (reference sequence). This CDR3 has 14 residues. CDR3 amino acids: CASSLQGSNQPQHF. Written as DNA, the CDR3 is TGTGCCAGCAGCCTACAGGGGAGCAATCAGCCCCAGCATTTT.

V is TRBV3-1 (or the pseudogene TRBV3-2) and J is TRBJ2-2; tentative D call: TRBD1 (6 bases). The ends were cut back, 2 bases at V and 0 bases at J, with 10 bases in the middle. Germline lookup yields CDR1 LGHDT and CDR2 YNNKEL (reference sequence). The length of the CDR3 is 16 residues. The CDR3 DNA sequence: TGTGCCAGCAGCCAATACAGGACAGCGAACACCGGGGAGCTGTTTTTT. Encoded protein: CASSQYRTANTGELFF.